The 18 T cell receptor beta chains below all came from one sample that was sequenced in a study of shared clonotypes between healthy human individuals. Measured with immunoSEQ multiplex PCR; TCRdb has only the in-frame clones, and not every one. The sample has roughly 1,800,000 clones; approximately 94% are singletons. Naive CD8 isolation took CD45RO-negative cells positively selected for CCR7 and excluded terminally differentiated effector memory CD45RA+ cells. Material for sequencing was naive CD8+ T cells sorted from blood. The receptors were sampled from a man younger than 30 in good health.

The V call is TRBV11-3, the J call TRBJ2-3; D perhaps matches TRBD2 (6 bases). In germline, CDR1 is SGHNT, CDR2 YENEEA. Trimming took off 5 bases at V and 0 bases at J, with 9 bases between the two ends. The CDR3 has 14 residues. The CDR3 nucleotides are TGTGCCAGCAGCCTGGGGACTAGCACAGATACGCAGTATTTT. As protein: CASSLGTSTDTQYF.

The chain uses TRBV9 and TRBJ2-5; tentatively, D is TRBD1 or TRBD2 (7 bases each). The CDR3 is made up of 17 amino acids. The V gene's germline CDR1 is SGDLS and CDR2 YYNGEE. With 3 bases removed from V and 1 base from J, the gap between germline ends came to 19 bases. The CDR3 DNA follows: TGTGCCAGCAGCGGAAAGCGGGGACAGCGGCTCCAAGAGACCCAGTACTTC. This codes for CASSGKRGQRLQETQYF.

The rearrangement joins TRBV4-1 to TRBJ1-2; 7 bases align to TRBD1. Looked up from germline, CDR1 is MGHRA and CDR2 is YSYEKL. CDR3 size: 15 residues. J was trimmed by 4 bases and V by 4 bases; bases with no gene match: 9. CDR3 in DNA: TGCGCCAGCAGCCCCCAGGGAGGGGGCTTCTATGGCTACACCTTC. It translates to CASSPQGGGFYGYTF.

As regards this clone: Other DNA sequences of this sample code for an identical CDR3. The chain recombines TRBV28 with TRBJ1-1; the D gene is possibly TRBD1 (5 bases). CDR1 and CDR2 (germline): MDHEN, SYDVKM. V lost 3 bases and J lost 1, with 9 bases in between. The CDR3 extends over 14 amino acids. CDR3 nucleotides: TGTGCCAGCAGTTTGAGGGGAGGGAACACTGAAGCTTTCTTT. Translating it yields CASSLRGGNTEAFF.

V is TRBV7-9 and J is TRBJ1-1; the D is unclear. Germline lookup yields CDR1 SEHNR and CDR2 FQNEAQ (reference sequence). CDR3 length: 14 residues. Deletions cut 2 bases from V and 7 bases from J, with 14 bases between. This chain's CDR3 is CASSLIGDGYEAFF. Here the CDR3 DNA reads TGTGCCAGCAGCTTAATAGGTGACGGATATGAAGCTTTCTTT.

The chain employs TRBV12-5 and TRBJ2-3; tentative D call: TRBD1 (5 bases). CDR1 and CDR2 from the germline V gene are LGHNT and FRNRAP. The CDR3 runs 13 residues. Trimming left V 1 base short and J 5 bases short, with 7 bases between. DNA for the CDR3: TGTGCTAGTGGTTTGGCCAGGGAAGATACGCAGTATTTT. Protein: CASGLAREDTQYF. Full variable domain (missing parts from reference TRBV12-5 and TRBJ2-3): DARVTQTPRHKVTEMGQEVTMRCQPILGHNTVFWYRQTMMQGLELLAYFRNRAPLDDSGMPKDRFSAEMPDATLATLKIQPSEPRDSAVYFCASGLAREDTQYFGPGTRLTVL.

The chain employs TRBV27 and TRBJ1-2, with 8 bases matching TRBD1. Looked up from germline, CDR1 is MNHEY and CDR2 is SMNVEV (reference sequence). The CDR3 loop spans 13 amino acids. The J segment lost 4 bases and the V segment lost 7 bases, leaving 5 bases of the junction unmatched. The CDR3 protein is CASTTGDGYGYTF. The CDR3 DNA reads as TGTGCCAGCACGACAGGGGACGGCTATGGCTACACCTTC.

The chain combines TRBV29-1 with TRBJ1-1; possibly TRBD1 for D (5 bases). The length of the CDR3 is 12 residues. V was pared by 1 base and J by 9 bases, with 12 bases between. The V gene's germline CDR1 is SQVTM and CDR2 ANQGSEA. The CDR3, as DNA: TGCAGCGTTGAAGGGGAACGGGGCCAAGCTTTCTTT. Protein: CSVEGERGQAFF.

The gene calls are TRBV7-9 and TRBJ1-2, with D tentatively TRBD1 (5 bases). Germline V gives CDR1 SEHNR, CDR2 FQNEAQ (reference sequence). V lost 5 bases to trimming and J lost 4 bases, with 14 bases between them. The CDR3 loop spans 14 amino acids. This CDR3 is CASSPGWGSYGYTF. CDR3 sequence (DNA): TGTGCCAGCAGCCCAGGATGGGGCAGCTATGGCTACACCTTC.

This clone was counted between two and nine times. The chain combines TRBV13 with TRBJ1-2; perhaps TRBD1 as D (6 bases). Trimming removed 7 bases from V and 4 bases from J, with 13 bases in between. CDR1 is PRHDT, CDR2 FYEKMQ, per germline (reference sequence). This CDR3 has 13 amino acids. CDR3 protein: CASMDSASYGYTF. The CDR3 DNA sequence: TGTGCCAGCATGGACAGCGCATCCTATGGCTACACCTTC.

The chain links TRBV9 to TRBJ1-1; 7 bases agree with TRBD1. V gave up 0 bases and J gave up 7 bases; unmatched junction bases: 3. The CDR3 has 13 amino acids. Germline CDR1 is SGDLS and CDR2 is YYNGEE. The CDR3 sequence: CASSVETGDEAFF. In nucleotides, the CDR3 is TGTGCCAGCAGCGTAGAAACAGGGGATGAAGCTTTCTTT.

CDR3 loop: CASSLDWDRGGEQYF. In DNA, the CDR3 is TGCGCCAGCAGCTTGGATTGGGACAGGGGAGGCGAGCAGTACTTC. The J gene is TRBJ2-7, the V gene TRBV5-1; 10 bases fit TRBD1. This CDR3 comprises 15 residues. In germline, CDR1 is SGHRS, CDR2 YFSETQ. The V segment lost 0 bases and the J segment 6 bases; nucleotides outside the gene matches: 6.

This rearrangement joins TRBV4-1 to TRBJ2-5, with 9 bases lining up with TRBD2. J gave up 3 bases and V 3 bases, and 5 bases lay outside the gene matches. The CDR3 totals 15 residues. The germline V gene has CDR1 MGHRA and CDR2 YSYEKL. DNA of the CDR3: TGCGCCAGCAGCCACATAGCGGGGGCCAAAGAGACCCAGTACTTC. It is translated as CASSHIAGAKETQYF.

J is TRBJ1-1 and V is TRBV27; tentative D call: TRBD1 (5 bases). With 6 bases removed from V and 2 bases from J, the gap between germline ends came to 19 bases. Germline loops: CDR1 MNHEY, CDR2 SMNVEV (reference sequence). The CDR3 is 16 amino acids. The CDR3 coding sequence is TGTGCCAGCAGGCACCTCGTGGGGCAGGTTAACACTGAAGCTTTCTTT. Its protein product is CASRHLVGQVNTEAFF.

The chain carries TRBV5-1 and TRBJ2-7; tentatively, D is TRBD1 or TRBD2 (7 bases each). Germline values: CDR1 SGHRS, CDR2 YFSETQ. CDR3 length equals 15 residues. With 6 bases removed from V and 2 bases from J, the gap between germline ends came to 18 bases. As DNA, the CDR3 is TGCGCCAGCATGCCCAGGGGGGGTATCACCTACGAGCAGTACTTC. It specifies CASMPRGGITYEQYF.

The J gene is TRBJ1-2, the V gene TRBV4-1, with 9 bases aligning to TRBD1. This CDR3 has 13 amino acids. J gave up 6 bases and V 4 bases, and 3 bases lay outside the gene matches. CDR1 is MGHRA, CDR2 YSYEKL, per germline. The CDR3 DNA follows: TGCGCCAGCAGCCTACAGGGGGCCAATGGCTACACCTTC. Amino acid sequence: CASSLQGANGYTF.

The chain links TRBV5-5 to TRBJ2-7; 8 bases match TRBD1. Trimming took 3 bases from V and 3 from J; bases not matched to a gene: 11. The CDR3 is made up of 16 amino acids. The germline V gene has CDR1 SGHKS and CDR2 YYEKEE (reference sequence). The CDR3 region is CASSSGTGVFSYEQYF. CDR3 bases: TGTGCCAGCAGCTCTGGGACAGGTGTTTTTAGCTACGAGCAGTACTTC. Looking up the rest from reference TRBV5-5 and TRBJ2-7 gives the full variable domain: DAGVTQSPTHLIKTRGQQVTLRCSPISGHKSVSWYQQVLGQGPQFIFQYYEKEERGRGNFPDRFSARQFPNYSSELNVNALLLGDSALYLCASSSGTGVFSYEQYFGPGTRLTVT.

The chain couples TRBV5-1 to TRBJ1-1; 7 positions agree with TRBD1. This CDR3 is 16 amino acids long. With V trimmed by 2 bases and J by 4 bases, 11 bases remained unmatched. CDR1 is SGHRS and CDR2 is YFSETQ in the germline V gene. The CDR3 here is CASSFSQGRGGTEAFF. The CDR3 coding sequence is TGCGCCAGCAGCTTTTCACAGGGGAGAGGAGGCACTGAAGCTTTCTTT.